This TCR beta chain originates from a study of T cell clonotyping in hematopoietic cell transplantation. CDR1 is SGDLS, CDR2 YYNGEE, per germline. This CDR3 is built from 15 residues. Trimming removed 3 bases at V and 2 bases at J, with 14 bases between. Time point meaning: recipient sample about 28 days before transplant, after cytoreduction. Profiled with immunoSEQ multiplex PCR; TCRdb holds only in-frame clones, not every one. The sample contains more than 70,000 clones, almost 97% of which appear only once. The sequence was collected from a woman aged 45-60 years with acute myeloid leukemia. Some clones in this sample may be carry-over from other donors' samples. Source: peripheral blood mononuclear cells, taken before stem cell transplant. This chain uses TRBV9 with TRBJ1-1; D is possibly TRBD1 (6 bases). CDR3 nucleotide sequence: TGTGCCAGCAGCGCACAAACAGGGACCAACACTGAAGCTTTCTTT. As protein: CASSAQTGTNTEAFF.